This is a list of T cell receptor beta chains from one sample in a study of healthy donors' naive CD4 and CD8 T cells. TCRdb fed the reads into MiXCR, producing one record per CDR3 protein. The repertoire includes 150,000 to 200,000 distinct CDR3 sequences, around 74% of them detected once, and roughly 2.3% sits in the top ten. The sequenced sample consisted of naive CD4+ and CD8+ T cells sorted from blood, pooled from several donors. These TCRs come from a pool of human donors in good health; the sample pools cells from several healthy donors. CDR3s include the opening cysteine and the closing phenylalanine or tryptophan. A D gene is named only where the DNA matches it firmly. Clone size appears in some rows only: once, few, many, or a class for an expanded clone.

v_call,d_call,j_call,clone_size,cdr3_nt,cdr3_aa
TRBV29-1,NA,TRBJ2-7,few,TGCAGCGTTGGTACTAGCCAGCGGCCTTACGAGCAGTACTTC,CSVGTSQRPYEQYF
TRBV12-3/TRBV12-4,NA,TRBJ1-2,NA,TGTGCCAGCACCCCCGGACAGCTTAACTATGGCTACACCTTC,CASTPGQLNYGYTF
TRBV11-2,NA,TRBJ1-1,NA,TGTGCCAGCAGCTGGACGGGCACTGAAGCTTTCTTT,CASSWTGTEAFF
TRBV5-5,NA,TRBJ1-5,NA,TGTGCCAGCAGCCCGGAAGAATATCAGCCCCAGCATTTT,CASSPEEYQPQHF
TRBV29-1,NA,TRBJ2-1,NA,TGCAGCTCTCCGGGATTCTCCTACAATGAGCAGTTCTTC,CSSPGFSYNEQFF
TRBV6-6,TRBD1,TRBJ2-5,NA,TGTGCCAGCAGGCCGGACAGGGGAAGAGAGACCCAGTACTTC,CASRPDRGRETQYF
TRBV29-1,TRBD2,TRBJ2-7,NA,TGCAGCGTTGAAGGGGGGTATGGAGCGGGAGGGACCGGGACTGACGAGCAGTACTTC,CSVEGGYGAGGTGTDEQYF
TRBV15,NA,TRBJ2-1,once,TGTGCCACCAGCAGTGGGTTCGGCAATGAGCAGTTCTTC,CATSSGFGNEQFF
TRBV11-2,TRBD1,TRBJ2-7,NA,TGTGCCAGCAGCTTACCCGACAGGGCCTACGAGCAGTACTTC,CASSLPDRAYEQYF
TRBV27,NA,TRBJ1-5,NA,TGTGCCAGCAGTTTCGTAGGGGGCAATCAGCCCCAGCATTTT,CASSFVGGNQPQHF
TRBV6-1,TRBD1,TRBJ1-5,NA,TGTGCCAGCAGTTCCGACAGGGTTCAGCCCCAGCATTTT,CASSSDRVQPQHF
TRBV6-5,TRBD1,TRBJ2-1,NA,TGTGCCAGCAGTTCCTGGGGACAGGGGGACTTTAATGAGCAGTTCTTC,CASSSWGQGDFNEQFF
TRBV29-1,NA,TRBJ2-1,NA,TGCAGCGTTGAAGCATCCAGGAATGAGCAGTTCTTC,CSVEASRNEQFF
TRBV6-5,NA,TRBJ2-7,NA,TGTGCCAGCAGTCGAGTAATGGGCGAGCAGTACTTC,CASSRVMGEQYF
TRBV2,TRBD1,TRBJ2-2,NA,TGTGCCAGCAGGGGGACAGTTGCCGGGGAGCTGTTTTTT,CASRGTVAGELFF
TRBV27,TRBD1,TRBJ1-5,NA,TGTGCCAGCAGTCCACAGGGGAGTAATCAGCCCCAGCATTTT,CASSPQGSNQPQHF
TRBV18,TRBD1,TRBJ2-1,NA,TGTGCCAGCTCACGGGACAGGAACTCCTACAATGAGCAGTTCTTC,CASSRDRNSYNEQFF
TRBV27,TRBD2,TRBJ2-1,NA,TGTGCCAGCAGTGTGGGACTAGCGGGAGCTGAGCAGTTCTTC,CASSVGLAGAEQFF
TRBV5-4,TRBD2,TRBJ2-7,once,TGTGCCAGCAGACGGGCTAGCGGCTACGAGCAGTACTTC,CASRRASGYEQYF
TRBV6-2/TRBV6-3,NA,TRBJ2-3,NA,TGTGCCAGCAGTTGGATGTGGACTGGCACAGATACGCAGTATTTT,CASSWMWTGTDTQYF
TRBV30,NA,TRBJ1-2,once,TGTGCCTGGAGCGACGCCCCGGGGGCCTATGGCTACACCTTC,CAWSDAPGAYGYTF
TRBV19,NA,TRBJ1-5,NA,TGTGCCAGTAGGGTGGGCAATCAGCCCCAGCATTTT,CASRVGNQPQHF
TRBV29-1,NA,TRBJ2-1,NA,TGCAGCGTTGTTCGGATGAACAATGAGCAGTTCTTC,CSVVRMNNEQFF